The clone carrying this T cell receptor beta chain was recorded a few times. The sample comes from a study of blood T cells in healthy people across ages. Together with a sample-barcoded 5' primer, a J-beta primer mix was included in a second PCR lasting about 6 to 12 cycles. TCRdb processed the 5' RACE reads anew with MiXCR; each CDR3 protein has one entry. The table has approximately 770,000 distinct CDR3 sequences, 58% seen once. The V and J ends lost 2 bases and 7 bases, in that order; junction bases with no gene match: 2. From germline, CDR1 is SQVTM and CDR2 ANQGSEA. The CDR3 loop spans 12 amino acids.

The TCR was taken from a man aged 25-40 years in good health. What was sequenced was blood. The V gene is TRBV29-1, the J gene TRBJ2-1, with 7 positions matching TRBD2. The CDR3 sequence is CSVEPSGNEQFF. CDR3 nucleotide sequence: TGCAGCGTTGAACCTAGCGGAAATGAGCAGTTCTTC.